Below, 28 T cell receptor beta chains from the same sample are listed, as sequenced in a study of shared clonotypes between healthy human individuals. Generated by immunoSEQ multiplex PCR, the TCRdb table keeps only in-frame clones and is missing some. Among about 680,000 clones, 90% to 95% were seen once, and the ten largest hold 24%. CD45RO negativity and positive selection for CCR7 defined naive CD8 cells, a population that excluded terminally differentiated effector memory CD45RA+ cells. Sequencing used naive CD8+ T cells sorted from blood. All receptors come from a man younger than 45 in good health.

J is TRBJ2-2 and V is TRBV9; the match to TRBD2 covers 7 bases. CDR1 and CDR2 (germline): SGDLS, YYNGEE. V trimming: 1 base; J trimming: 1 base; junction bases outside the gene matches: 7. This CDR3 contains 17 residues. The CDR3 DNA is TGTGCCAGCAGCGTACCCCGTATAGCGGGGAACACCGGGGAGCTGTTTTTT. It specifies CASSVPRIAGNTGELFF.

The gene calls are TRBV7-9 and TRBJ2-2; no definite D call. Per the germline V gene, CDR1 is SEHNR and CDR2 is FQNEAQ (reference sequence). This CDR3 region has 14 residues. Trimming took off 0 bases at V and 4 bases at J, with 6 bases between the two ends. The DNA for the CDR3 is TGTGCCAGCAGCTTAGCAGCCAGCACCGGGGAGCTGTTTTTT. As protein: CASSLAASTGELFF.

The genes are TRBV5-6 and TRBJ1-4; 8 nucleotides agree with TRBD1. The CDR3 length is 14 residues. The trim removed 5 bases at V and 4 bases at J, leaving 4 bases unmatched. Germline V gives CDR1 SGHDT, CDR2 YYEEEE. The CDR3 sequence: CASRLGQGNEKLFF. In DNA, the CDR3 is TGTGCCAGCAGACTCGGACAGGGTAATGAAAAACTGTTTTTT.

The genes are TRBV4-3 and TRBJ1-1; a possible D gene is TRBD1 (5 bases). This CDR3 has 14 residues. Germline V gene sequence: CDR1 LGHNA, CDR2 YSLEER. Trimming pared 3 bases from V and 1 base from J, leaving 9 bases between. This CDR3 is CASSHDSGNTEAFF. The CDR3 coding sequence is TGCGCCAGCAGCCACGACAGTGGGAACACTGAAGCTTTCTTT.

This sequence joins TRBV28 and TRBJ2-3; D is possibly TRBD1 (5 bases). V was clipped by 4 bases and J by 4 bases, with 9 bases between them. This CDR3 has 13 amino acids. CDR1 MDHEN and CDR2 SYDVKM come from the germline V gene. CDR3 coding DNA: TGTGCCAGCAGTTCGACAGTGCCAGATACGCAGTATTTT. It codes for CASSSTVPDTQYF.

This chain joins TRBV9 and TRBJ1-2, with D perhaps matching TRBD1 (5 bases). This CDR3 comprises 14 residues. Trimming took 0 bases from V and 4 from J, leaving 10 bases between them. CDR1 and CDR2 (germline): SGDLS, YYNGEE. CDR3 DNA sequence: TGTGCCAGCAGCGTAGAGGGGACCTTCTATGGCTACACCTTC. Translating gives CASSVEGTFYGYTF.

This clone was observed a handful of times. The chain links TRBV5-8 to TRBJ2-2; 11 bases match TRBD2. CDR3 size: 17 residues. The ends lost 1 base at V and 3 bases at J; junction bases unmatched: 5. Germline V gene lookup returns CDR1 SGHTS and CDR2 YDEGEE. As DNA, the CDR3 is TGTGCCAGCAGCTTGCTTAGCGGGAGGGCCGACACCGGGGAGCTGTTTTTT. Protein product: CASSLLSGRADTGELFF.

V is TRBV4-3 and J is TRBJ2-3; TRBD2 might be the D (6 bases). This CDR3 contains 17 residues. The germline V and J ends were trimmed by 0 bases and 0 bases, with 13 bases remaining between them. CDR1 and CDR2 (germline): LGHNA, YSLEER. The CDR3 DNA follows: TGCGCCAGCAGCCAAGAGGAAATAGCGGCTAGCACAGATACGCAGTATTTT. Protein: CASSQEEIAASTDTQYF.

The chain links TRBV27 to TRBJ1-1, with 8 positions matching TRBD1. This CDR3 has 13 amino acids. The V and J ends lost 2 bases and 8 bases, in that order; junction bases with no gene match: 4. CDR1 and CDR2 from the germline V gene are MNHEY and SMNVEV (reference sequence). As DNA, the CDR3 is TGTGCCAGCAGTTTAACGACAGGGGCGGAAGCTTTCTTT. Amino acids: CASSLTTGAEAFF.

The chain employs TRBV14 and TRBJ2-1, with D possibly matching TRBD2 (6 bases). Germline assignment: CDR1 SGHDN and CDR2 FVKESK. The ends were cut back, 4 bases at V and 6 bases at J, with 22 bases in the middle. The CDR3 totals 17 residues. CDR3 bases: TGTGCCAGCAGCCGGGACTTTCTCGGTGGGTTAAGCAATGAGCAGTTCTTC. It encodes CASSRDFLGGLSNEQFF.

A remark on this clone: Within the sample, other DNA sequences also encode this same CDR3. The rearrangement uses TRBV14 and TRBJ2-7, with 9 bases identical to TRBD2. The CDR3 sequence is 16 residues long. Germline CDR1 SGHDN, CDR2 FVKESK. After removal of 4 bases from V and 1 base from J, the junction contained 8 bases not matched to a gene. Written as DNA, the CDR3 is TGTGCCAGCAGCCCGGTAGCGGGAGTCAGATCCTACGAGCAGTACTTC. This sequence encodes CASSPVAGVRSYEQYF.

The V gene is TRBV4-3, the J gene TRBJ2-7, with unresolved D. V lost 0 bases to trimming and J lost 3 bases, with 6 bases between them. The length of the CDR3 is 13 residues. Per the germline V gene, CDR1 is LGHNA and CDR2 is YSLEER. CDR3 in DNA: TGCGCCAGCAGCCAAGAAGTCGACTACGAGCAGTACTTC. Amino acids: CASSQEVDYEQYF.

The table lists this clone with a count of one. This chain joins TRBV7-9 and TRBJ2-2, with D tentatively TRBD1 (5 bases). This CDR3 contains 12 residues. Per germline, CDR1 SEHNR and CDR2 FQNEAQ (reference sequence). V lost 1 base, J lost 9 bases, and 6 bases lay in between. CDR3 nucleotides: TGTGCCAGCAGCTTAGGGGGCAGGGAGCTGTTTTTT. It codes for CASSLGGRELFF.

This chain uses TRBV2 with TRBJ1-3, with D possibly being TRBD1 (6 bases). V was pared by 9 bases and J by 2 bases, with 11 bases between. CDR3 length: 13 amino acids. From germline, CDR1 is SNHLY and CDR2 FYNNEI. The CDR3 sequence: CASFGGPGNTIYF. In DNA form, the CDR3 reads TGTGCCAGTTTTGGGGGGCCTGGAAACACCATATATTTT.

This rearrangement joins TRBV9 to TRBJ2-2; 8 bases are a match to TRBD1. The germline V gene has CDR1 SGDLS and CDR2 YYNGEE. The CDR3 extends over 15 amino acids. The junction had 4 bases not matched to a gene; V was cut back by 3 bases and J by 3 bases. The CDR3 coding sequence is TGTGCCAGCAGCGGTTGGACAGGGCACACCGGGGAGCTGTTTTTT. It encodes CASSGWTGHTGELFF.

This chain connects TRBV7-9 to TRBJ2-1, with D unclear. Germline CDR1 is SEHNR and CDR2 is FQNEAQ (reference sequence). Trimming cost V 5 bases and J 4 bases, with 18 bases left between them. This CDR3 contains 16 residues. CDR3 coding DNA: TGTGCCAGCAGCCCGCCGGGTCCTAGAGAGTACAATGAGCAGTTCTTC. Amino acid sequence: CASSPPGPREYNEQFF.

In the case of this clone: The sample contains more than one DNA sequence encoding this CDR3. The chain links TRBV28 to TRBJ1-5, with TRBD1 identical over 8 bases. The CDR3 is 14 residues long. The germline gives CDR1 MDHEN, CDR2 SYDVKM. V dropped 6 bases and J dropped 7; count of bases not matched to a gene: 8. The CDR3: CASSLGQGFQPQHF. The CDR3 DNA follows: TGTGCCAGCAGCCTAGGACAGGGTTTCCAGCCCCAGCATTTT.

J is TRBJ1-5 and V is TRBV28, with D tentatively TRBD1 (5 bases). The V and J ends lost 2 bases and 5 bases respectively, with 13 bases between them. The CDR3 covers 15 residues. Looked up from germline, CDR1 is MDHEN and CDR2 is SYDVKM. DNA for the CDR3: TGTGCCAGCAGTTTAAGGGGCAGGGCCGATCAGCCCCAGCATTTT. Encoded protein: CASSLRGRADQPQHF. Variable domain in full (rest from reference TRBV28 and TRBJ1-5): DVKVTQSSRYLVKRTGEKVFLECVQDMDHENMFWYRQDPGLGLRLIYFSYDVKMKEKGDIPEGYSVSREKKERFSLILESASTNQTSMYLCASSLRGRADQPQHFGDGTRLSIL.

CDR3 in amino acids: CASSFSGVKNIQYF. CDR3 DNA: TGTGCCAGCAGTTTTTCAGGGGTCAAAAACATTCAGTACTTC. This chain uses TRBV27 with TRBJ2-4; tentative D call: TRBD1 (6 bases). CDR1 is MNHEY, CDR2 SMNVEV, per germline (reference sequence). V was clipped by 3 bases and J by 3 bases, with 9 bases between them. The CDR3 extends over 14 amino acids.

The rearrangement links TRBV7-9 to TRBJ1-1; D remains ambiguous. The germline gives CDR1 SEHNR, CDR2 FQNEAQ (reference sequence). Trimming took 3 bases from V and 1 from J, leaving 6 bases between them. CDR3 length: 13 amino acids. The CDR3 region is CASSFRKNTEAFF. The DNA for the CDR3 is TGTGCCAGCAGCTTCCGGAAGAACACTGAAGCTTTCTTT.

The genes are TRBV27 and TRBJ2-1, with 8 positions matching TRBD2. After removal of 6 bases from V and 5 bases from J, the junction contained 12 bases not matched to a gene. Germline V gives CDR1 MNHEY, CDR2 SMNVEV (reference sequence). This CDR3 has 16 residues. The CDR3 coding sequence is TGTGCCAGCAGGGGGGTCGTAGCGGGGTATCACAATGAGCAGTTCTTC. It translates to CASRGVVAGYHNEQFF.

This clone was seen only once. The V gene is TRBV18, the J gene TRBJ2-6; D not certain. The CDR3 covers 15 residues. The germline gives CDR1 KGHSH, CDR2 LQKENI. The ends were cut back, 4 bases at V and 0 bases at J, with 7 bases in the middle. CDR3 loop: CASSQVTSGANVLTF. The CDR3 DNA sequence: TGTGCCAGCTCACAGGTTACCTCTGGGGCCAACGTCCTGACTTTC.

The sample holds one count of this clone. As DNA, the CDR3 is TGTGCCAGCAGCCACCCACAAGGACAGGACTATAAGCAGTACTTC. Encoded protein: CASSHPQGQDYKQYF. V and J are TRBV7-9 and TRBJ2-7, with D perhaps TRBD1 (7 bases). The CDR3 runs to 15 residues. Trimming cost V 5 bases and J 8 bases, with 22 bases left between them. Germline assignment: CDR1 SEHNR and CDR2 FQNEAQ (reference sequence). Looking up the rest from reference TRBV7-9 and TRBJ2-7 gives the full variable domain: DTGVSQNPRHKITKRGQNVTFRCDPISEHNRLYWYRQTLGQGPEFLTYFQNEAQLEKSRLLSDRFSAERPKGSFSTLEIQRTEQGDSAMYLCASSHPQGQDYKQYFGPGTRLTVT.

V gene TRBV7-9 combines with J gene TRBJ2-1, with 9 bases lining up with TRBD1. Germline CDR1 is SEHNR and CDR2 is FQNEAQ (reference sequence). The CDR3 runs 15 residues. V trimming: 5 bases; J trimming: 1 base; junction bases outside the gene matches: 3. CDR3 amino acids: CASSGTGQSYNEQFF. DNA for the CDR3: TGTGCCAGCAGCGGGACAGGGCAATCCTACAATGAGCAGTTCTTC.

This CDR3 reads CASSDRQETQYF. In nucleotides, the CDR3 is TGTGCCAGCAGTGACAGACAAGAGACCCAGTACTTC. The genes are TRBV6-1 and TRBJ2-5; D gene unclear. The CDR3 totals 12 residues. Germline CDR1 reads MNHNS; CDR2 reads SASEGT. Trimming cost V 3 bases and J 2 bases, with 4 bases left between them.

There are a few counts of this clone. The rearrangement uses TRBV6-1 and TRBJ1-2; tentatively, D is TRBD1 (5 bases). Germline lookup yields CDR1 MNHNS and CDR2 SASEGT. V dropped 2 bases and J dropped 4 bases, with 11 bases sitting between them. The CDR3 contains 14 residues. The CDR3 DNA sequence: TGTGCCAGCAGTGAATTTTCAGGGACCTATGGCTACACCTTC. As protein: CASSEFSGTYGYTF.

V and J are TRBV19 and TRBJ1-1; TRBD1 might be the D (5 bases). V lost 5 bases to trimming and J lost 4 bases, with 11 bases between them. CDR1 and CDR2 (germline): LNHDA, SQIVND (reference sequence). The CDR3 runs to 13 residues. CDR3 amino acids: CASSQAGGTEAFF. In DNA form, the CDR3 reads TGTGCCAGTAGTCAGGCGGGGGGCACTGAAGCTTTCTTT.

As DNA, the CDR3 is TGTGCCAGCAGCTTATTACCAAAAAGAGGGTTAATGAACCAAGAGACCCAGTACTTC. It encodes CASSLLPKRGLMNQETQYF. The chain uses TRBV7-9 and TRBJ2-5; D is possibly TRBD2 (5 bases). Germline-derived CDR1 and CDR2 are SEHNR and FQNEAQ (reference sequence). There are 19 residues in the CDR3. The germline V and J ends were trimmed by 2 bases and 0 bases, with 22 bases remaining between them.